Given below is one TCR beta chain in context. The antigen is unknown. The sample originates from a study of shared clonotypes between healthy human individuals. Study-wide results and limits: Apart from blood, nothing was sampled; tissue repertoires likely differ.

Per germline, CDR1 SGHTA and CDR2 FQGNSA. CDR3 length: 16 residues. V lost 5 bases, J lost 9 bases, and 13 bases stayed unmatched. Sequencing was performed with immunoSEQ multiplex PCR; in TCRdb, only in-frame clones are kept and a portion is missing. The top ten hold around 1.5% of the sample, which has over a million clones, 70% to 80% seen once. The sample consisted of memory CD4+ T cells sorted from blood. Subset denoted: CD45RA-negative fraction. This clonotype originated in a young man in good health. This sequence joins TRBV7-2 and TRBJ1-3; TRBD1 matches 10 bases. CDR3 nucleotides: TGTGCCAGCAGCCGAGGAAGGACAGGGGGACAATCCACCATATATTTT. Its protein is CASSRGRTGGQSTIYF.